What follows are 19 T cell receptor beta chains derived from one specimen sequenced in a study of blood T cell repertoires in COVID-19. The data were produced by immunoSEQ multiplex PCR, yet TCRdb's version contains in-frame clones alone and is incomplete. The sample yields about 170,000 clones, approximately 79% seen once. Sequencing was done on a sample of peripheral blood. These receptors were obtained from a woman in her thirties or forties with COVID-19, enrolled during active disease.

This chain's CDR3 is CASAGGDQPQHF. The DNA of the CDR3 is TGTGCCAGCGCGGGGGGGGATCAGCCCCAGCATTTT. The rearrangement joins TRBV12-3 or TRBV12-4 to TRBJ1-5, with D possibly TRBD1 on 5 matching bases. There are 12 residues in the CDR3. The germline V and J ends were trimmed by 8 bases and 5 bases, with 10 bases remaining between them.

This clone has a single count. The V and J genes are TRBV7-9 and TRBJ2-3; 11 nucleotides agree with TRBD2. This CDR3 spans 17 amino acids. Germline loops: CDR1 SEHNR, CDR2 FQNEAQ (reference sequence). V was clipped by 5 bases and J by 6 bases; unmatched bases: 13. CDR3 region: CASSLGGLADWSDTQYF. The DNA for the CDR3 is TGTGCCAGCAGCCTTGGGGGACTAGCGGACTGGTCGGATACGCAGTATTTT.

This chain joins TRBV5-1 and TRBJ2-5; D unresolved. The V gene lost 4 bases and the J gene lost 1 base, with 5 bases spanning the gap. CDR1 is SGHRS, CDR2 YFSETQ, per germline. The CDR3 has 12 residues. Here the CDR3 DNA reads TGCGCCAGCAGCCCCAGCCAAGAGACCCAGTACTTC. Protein product: CASSPSQETQYF.

J is TRBJ1-2 and V is TRBV4-1; tentatively, D is TRBD1 (6 bases). The germline CDR1 and CDR2 sequences are MGHRA and YSYEKL. V lost 5 bases and J lost 8, with 21 bases in between. CDR3 length: 15 amino acids. CDR3 in DNA: TGCGCCAGCAGCAACACACAGGGAAAGGGCGAAGGCTACACCTTC. This codes for CASSNTQGKGEGYTF.

This chain joins TRBV5-1 and TRBJ2-3; D gene unclear. This CDR3 has 14 residues. V was trimmed by 2 bases and J by 2 bases, leaving 9 bases between them. Germline CDR1 SGHRS, CDR2 YFSETQ. CDR3 DNA: TGCGCCAGCAGCTTAATGTCAGTCACAGATACGCAGTATTTT. It is translated as CASSLMSVTDTQYF.

The chain has TRBV6-5 and TRBJ1-2; 7 bases line up with TRBD1. The germline gives CDR1 MNHEY, CDR2 SVGAGI. This CDR3 has 15 amino acids. Germline trimming cut 4 bases from V and 5 bases from J; bases unmatched to any gene: 10. CDR3 DNA sequence: TGTGCCAGCAGTTCAGATCGACAGGGCTATTATGGCTACACCTTC. Translated, it gives CASSSDRQGYYGYTF.

The chain links TRBV19 to TRBJ2-1; 9 nucleotides align to TRBD2. There are 14 residues in the CDR3. Trimming cost V 4 bases and J 9 bases; bases outside gene matches: 7. Germline assignment: CDR1 LNHDA and CDR2 SQIVND (reference sequence). The CDR3 is CASSKAGGPGEQFF. The CDR3 nucleotides read TGTGCCAGTAGTAAGGCGGGGGGGCCCGGTGAGCAGTTCTTC.

This clone was counted a few times. This chain connects TRBV2 to TRBJ1-2; D is possibly TRBD1 (6 bases). Trimming took 0 bases from V and 8 from J, leaving 13 bases between them. Germline V gene sequence: CDR1 SNHLY, CDR2 FYNNEI. This CDR3 region has 14 residues. The CDR3 DNA reads as TGTGCCAGCAGTGAAGCGCAGGGGCTGGGAGGCTACACCTTC. Its protein is CASSEAQGLGGYTF. Looking up the rest from reference TRBV2 and TRBJ1-2 gives the full variable domain: EPEVTQTPSHQVTQMGQEVILRCVPISNHLYFYWYRQILGQKVEFLVSFYNNEISEKSEIFDDQFSVERPDGSNFTLKIRSTKLEDSAMYFCASSEAQGLGGYTFGSGTRLTVV.

The genes are TRBV10-2 and TRBJ1-1, with 8 bases identical to TRBD1. This CDR3 has 14 amino acids. With V trimmed by 6 bases and J by 1 base, 4 bases remained unmatched. CDR1 is WSHSY, CDR2 SAAADI, per germline. The CDR3 coding sequence is TGCGCCAGCAGAGGACAGGGAGCGAACACTGAAGCTTTCTTT. Its protein product is CASRGQGANTEAFF.

About this clone: The junction does not match germline at one end; this may be a read error. This chain uses TRBV7-7 with TRBJ2-5, with D tentatively TRBD1 (6 bases). From germline, CDR1 is SSHAT and CDR2 FNYEAQ (reference sequence). This CDR3 is built from 11 residues. The CDR3 spells CASKGEETQYF. The CDR3 DNA follows: TGTGCTAGCAAGGGGGAAGAGACCCAGTACTTC.

The V call is TRBV5-5, the J call TRBJ1-5; the D is unclear. Germline loops: CDR1 SGHKS, CDR2 YYEKEE (reference sequence). The CDR3 has 14 amino acids. Deletions cut 1 base from V and 5 bases from J, with 10 bases between. For the CDR3, the DNA is TGTGCCAGCAGCTTGCTAGGAGTAGATCAGCCCCAGCATTTT. Amino acids: CASSLLGVDQPQHF.

The rearrangement joins TRBV7-9 to TRBJ2-3; D is ambiguous. Per the germline V gene, CDR1 is SEHNR and CDR2 is FQNEAQ (reference sequence). This CDR3 contains 15 residues. The ends were cut back, 5 bases at V and 2 bases at J, with 14 bases in the middle. CDR3 protein: CASSRPRVSTDTQYF. The CDR3 DNA sequence: TGTGCCAGCAGCAGGCCCCGGGTGTCCACAGATACGCAGTATTTT.

This rearrangement joins TRBV27 to TRBJ2-3, with 7 bases identical to TRBD1. Trimming removed 7 bases from V and 4 bases from J; junction bases left unmatched: 11. There are 15 residues in the CDR3. Germline CDR1 is MNHEY and CDR2 is SMNVEV (reference sequence). The CDR3 reads CASKGAQSSADTQYF. In DNA form, the CDR3 reads TGTGCCAGCAAGGGGGCTCAAAGTAGTGCAGATACGCAGTATTTT.

V and J are TRBV28 and TRBJ1-2; D gene uncertain. The V end lost 7 bases, the J end lost 2 bases, and 14 bases lay between the germline ends. CDR3 length: 14 amino acids. Germline loops: CDR1 MDHEN, CDR2 SYDVKM. For the CDR3, the DNA is TGTGCCAGCAACGCCCCGGGAGTAAACTATGGCTACACCTTC. Residues: CASNAPGVNYGYTF.

J is TRBJ2-7 and V is TRBV19; 11 bases line up with TRBD2. Trimming at V came to 5 bases and at J to 3 bases, leaving 9 bases not matched to a gene. Germline assignment: CDR1 LNHDA and CDR2 SQIVND (reference sequence). The CDR3 covers 16 residues. CDR3 residues: CASSYGTSGQVYEQYF. Written as DNA, the CDR3 is TGTGCCAGTAGTTACGGGACTAGCGGTCAAGTCTACGAGCAGTACTTC.

The genes are TRBV5-1 and TRBJ2-3, with a possible D match to TRBD2 (5 bases). Germline loops: CDR1 SGHRS, CDR2 YFSETQ. The CDR3 is made up of 12 amino acids. V lost 2 bases and J lost 6, with 7 bases in between. CDR3: CASSLAADTQYF. CDR3 sequence (DNA): TGCGCCAGCAGCTTAGCGGCCGATACGCAGTATTTT.

The V and J genes are TRBV19 and TRBJ1-1; TRBD1 is a possible D gene (6 bases). CDR3 size: 15 residues. CDR1 is LNHDA, CDR2 SQIVND, per germline (reference sequence). The V and J ends lost 4 bases and 1 base respectively, with 13 bases between them. The CDR3 DNA reads TGTGCCAGTAGTACCAACAGGGCTGGGAACACTGAAGCTTTCTTT. Translation gives CASSTNRAGNTEAFF.

This clone was observed a few times. This sequence joins TRBV5-6 and TRBJ2-3, with 11 positions matching TRBD1. Losses at the gene ends were 4 bases for V and 0 bases for J; bases not matched to a gene: 10. The CDR3 spans 18 residues. Looked up from germline, CDR1 is SGHDT and CDR2 is YYEEEE. The CDR3 loop reads CASSRGMGTGGSTDTQYF. In DNA, the CDR3 is TGTGCCAGCAGCAGAGGGATGGGGACAGGGGGAAGCACAGATACGCAGTATTTT. Variable domain in full (rest from reference TRBV5-6 and TRBJ2-3): DAGVTQSPTHLIKTRGQQVTLRCSPKSGHDTVSWYQQALGQGPQFIFQYYEEEERQRGNFPDRFSGHQFPNYSSELNVNALLLGDSALYLCASSRGMGTGGSTDTQYFGPGTRLTVL.

This clone has a handful of counts. This rearrangement joins TRBV4-1 to TRBJ2-2; 10 nucleotides agree with TRBD2. Trimming removed 8 bases from V and 4 bases from J; junction bases left unmatched: 4. The length of the CDR3 is 14 residues. CDR1 and CDR2 (germline): MGHRA, YSYEKL. The CDR3 region is CASQREGGTGELFF. The CDR3 DNA is TGCGCCAGCCAGCGGGAGGGGGGCACCGGGGAGCTGTTTTTT.